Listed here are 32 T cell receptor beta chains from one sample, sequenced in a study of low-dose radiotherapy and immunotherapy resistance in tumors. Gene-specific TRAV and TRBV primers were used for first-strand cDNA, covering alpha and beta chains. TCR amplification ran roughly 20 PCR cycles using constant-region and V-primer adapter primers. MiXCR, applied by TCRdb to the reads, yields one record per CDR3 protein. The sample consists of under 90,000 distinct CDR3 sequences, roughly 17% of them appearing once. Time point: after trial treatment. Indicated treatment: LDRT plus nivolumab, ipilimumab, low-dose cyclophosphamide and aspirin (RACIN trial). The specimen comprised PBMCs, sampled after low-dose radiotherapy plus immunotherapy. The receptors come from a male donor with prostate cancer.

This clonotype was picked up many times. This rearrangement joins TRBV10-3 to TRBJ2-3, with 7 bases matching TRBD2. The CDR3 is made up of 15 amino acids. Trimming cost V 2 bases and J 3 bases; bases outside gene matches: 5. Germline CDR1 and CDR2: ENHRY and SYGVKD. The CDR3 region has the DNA TGTGCCATCAGTGAGGGCGGGAGTAGGACAGATACGCAGTATTTT. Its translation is CAISEGGSRTDTQYF.

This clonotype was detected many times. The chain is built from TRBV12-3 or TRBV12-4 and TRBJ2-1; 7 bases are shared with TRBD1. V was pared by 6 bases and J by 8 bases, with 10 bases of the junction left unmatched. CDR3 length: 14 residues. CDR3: CASSLDRIRYEQFF. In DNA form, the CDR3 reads TGTGCCAGCAGCCTGGACAGGATCCGCTATGAGCAGTTCTTC.

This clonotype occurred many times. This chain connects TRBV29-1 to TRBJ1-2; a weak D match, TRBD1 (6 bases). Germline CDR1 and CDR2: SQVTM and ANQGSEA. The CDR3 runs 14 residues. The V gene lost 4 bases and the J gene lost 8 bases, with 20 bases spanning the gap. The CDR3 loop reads CSVASMDRSKGYTF. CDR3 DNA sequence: TGCAGCGTTGCATCGATGGACAGATCTAAAGGCTACACCTTC.

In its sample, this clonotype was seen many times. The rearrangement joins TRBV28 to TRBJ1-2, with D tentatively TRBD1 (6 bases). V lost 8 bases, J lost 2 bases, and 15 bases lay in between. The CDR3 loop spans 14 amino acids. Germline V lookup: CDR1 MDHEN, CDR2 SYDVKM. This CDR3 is CASALTGSNYGYTF. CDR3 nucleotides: TGTGCCAGCGCACTAACAGGGTCGAACTATGGCTACACCTTC.

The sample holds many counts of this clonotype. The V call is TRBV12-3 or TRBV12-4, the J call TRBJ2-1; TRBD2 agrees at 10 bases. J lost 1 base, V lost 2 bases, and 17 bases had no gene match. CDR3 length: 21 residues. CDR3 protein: CASSLLTRLGGLAESYNEQFF. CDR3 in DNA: TGTGCCAGCAGTTTATTAACGAGACTAGGAGGACTAGCGGAATCCTACAATGAGCAGTTCTTC.

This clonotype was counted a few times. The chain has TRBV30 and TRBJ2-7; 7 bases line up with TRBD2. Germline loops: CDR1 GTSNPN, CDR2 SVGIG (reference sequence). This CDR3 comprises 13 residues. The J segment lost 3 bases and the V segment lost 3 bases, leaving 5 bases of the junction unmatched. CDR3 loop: CAWRMTSSYEQYF. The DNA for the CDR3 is TGTGCCTGGAGAATGACTAGCAGCTACGAGCAGTACTTC.

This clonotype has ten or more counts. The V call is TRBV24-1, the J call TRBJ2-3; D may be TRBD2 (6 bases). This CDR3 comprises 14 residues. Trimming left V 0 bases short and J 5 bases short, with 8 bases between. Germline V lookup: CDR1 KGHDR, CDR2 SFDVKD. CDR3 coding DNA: TGTGCCACCAGTGATTTGGGGGGAGGAGATACGCAGTATTTT. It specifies CATSDLGGGDTQYF.

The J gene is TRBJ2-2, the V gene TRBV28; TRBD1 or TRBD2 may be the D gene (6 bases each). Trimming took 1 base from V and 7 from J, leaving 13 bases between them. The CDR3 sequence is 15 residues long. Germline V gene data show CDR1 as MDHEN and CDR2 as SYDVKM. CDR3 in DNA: TGTGCCAGCAGTTTATTGGGGGGCGCGATCGGGGAGCTGTTTTTT. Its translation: CASSLLGGAIGELFF.

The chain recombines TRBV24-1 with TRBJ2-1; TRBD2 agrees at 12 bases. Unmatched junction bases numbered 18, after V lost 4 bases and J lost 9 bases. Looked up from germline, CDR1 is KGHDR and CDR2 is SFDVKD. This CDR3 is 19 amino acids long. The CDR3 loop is CATSDPRTSGLAGPGEQFF. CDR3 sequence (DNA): TGTGCCACCAGTGACCCTAGGACGTCGGGACTAGCGGGCCCAGGTGAGCAGTTCTTC.

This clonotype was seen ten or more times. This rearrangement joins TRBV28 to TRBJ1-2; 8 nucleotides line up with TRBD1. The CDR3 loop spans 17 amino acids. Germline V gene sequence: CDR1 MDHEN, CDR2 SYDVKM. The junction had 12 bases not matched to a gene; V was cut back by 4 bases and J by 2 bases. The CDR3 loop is CASSSAKGQGANYGYTF. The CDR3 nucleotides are TGTGCCAGCAGTTCCGCCAAGGGGCAGGGGGCGAACTATGGCTACACCTTC.

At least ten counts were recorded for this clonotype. For the CDR3, the DNA is TGTGCCAGCAGCCCAAGGACTAGCGGGAGCCAAGAGACCCAGTACTTC. This translates into CASSPRTSGSQETQYF. The genes are TRBV7-2 and TRBJ2-5; TRBD2 matches 13 bases. The CDR3 length is 16 residues. Germline V gives CDR1 SGHTA, CDR2 FQGNSA. The trim removed 5 bases at V and 1 base at J, leaving 4 bases unmatched.

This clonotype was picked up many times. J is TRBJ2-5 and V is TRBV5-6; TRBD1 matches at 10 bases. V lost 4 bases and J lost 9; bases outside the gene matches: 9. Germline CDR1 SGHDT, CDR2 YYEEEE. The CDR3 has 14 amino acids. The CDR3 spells CASSPGQGVSSQYF. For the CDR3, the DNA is TGTGCCAGCAGCCCCGGACAGGGGGTATCGTCCCAGTACTTC.

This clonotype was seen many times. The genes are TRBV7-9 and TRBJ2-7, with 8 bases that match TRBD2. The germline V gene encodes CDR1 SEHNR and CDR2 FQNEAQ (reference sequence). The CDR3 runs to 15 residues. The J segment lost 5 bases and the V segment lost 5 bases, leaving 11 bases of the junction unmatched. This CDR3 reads CASSLPFSGTNEQYF. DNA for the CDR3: TGTGCCAGCAGCCTCCCCTTTAGCGGGACCAACGAGCAGTACTTC.

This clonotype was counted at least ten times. The CDR3 loop is CASSQDRGLAGNEQFF. The CDR3 DNA sequence: TGCGCCAGCAGCCAAGATAGGGGCCTAGCGGGCAATGAGCAGTTCTTC. The chain uses TRBV4-3 and TRBJ2-1; 8 bases line up with TRBD2. There are 16 residues in the CDR3. V shed 0 bases, J shed 6 bases, and the junction held 7 bases outside the gene matches. Germline CDR1 and CDR2: LGHNA and YSLEER.

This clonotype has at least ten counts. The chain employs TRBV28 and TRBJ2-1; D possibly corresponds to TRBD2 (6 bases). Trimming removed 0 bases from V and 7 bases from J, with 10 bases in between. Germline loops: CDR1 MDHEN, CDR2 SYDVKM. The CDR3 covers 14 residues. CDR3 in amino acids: CASSLWASVNEQFF. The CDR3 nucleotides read TGTGCCAGCAGTTTATGGGCTAGCGTGAATGAGCAGTTCTTC.

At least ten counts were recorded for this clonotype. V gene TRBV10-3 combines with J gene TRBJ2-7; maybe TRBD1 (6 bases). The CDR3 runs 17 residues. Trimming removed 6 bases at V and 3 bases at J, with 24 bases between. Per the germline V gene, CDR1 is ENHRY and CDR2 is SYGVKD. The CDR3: CAISLHLLTGKIYEQYF. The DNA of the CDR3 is TGTGCCATCAGCCTTCACCTACTTACAGGGAAAATCTACGAGCAGTACTTC.

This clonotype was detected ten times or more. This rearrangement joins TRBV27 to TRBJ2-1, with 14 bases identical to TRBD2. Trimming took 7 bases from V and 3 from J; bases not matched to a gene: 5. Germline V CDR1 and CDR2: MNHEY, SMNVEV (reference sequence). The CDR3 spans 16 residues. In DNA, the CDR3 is TGTGCCAGCACCCGGACTAGCGGGAGGATCTACAATGAGCAGTTCTTC. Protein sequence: CASTRTSGRIYNEQFF.

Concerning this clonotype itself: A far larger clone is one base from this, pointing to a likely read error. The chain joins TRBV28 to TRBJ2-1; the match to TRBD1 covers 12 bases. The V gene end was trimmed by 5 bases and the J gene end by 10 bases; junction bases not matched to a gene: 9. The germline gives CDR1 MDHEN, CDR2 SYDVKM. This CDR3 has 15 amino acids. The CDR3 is CASSPPGQGAFEQFF. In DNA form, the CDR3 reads TGTGCCAGCAGTCCCCCGGGACAGGGGGCTTTCGAGCAGTTCTTC.

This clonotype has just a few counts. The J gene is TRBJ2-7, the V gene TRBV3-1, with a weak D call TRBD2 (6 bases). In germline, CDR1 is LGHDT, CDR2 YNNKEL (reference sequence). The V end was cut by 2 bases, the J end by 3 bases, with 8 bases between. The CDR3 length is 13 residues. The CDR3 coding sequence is TGTGCCAGCAGCCAAACTAGCCTCTACGAGCAGTACTTC. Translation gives CASSQTSLYEQYF.

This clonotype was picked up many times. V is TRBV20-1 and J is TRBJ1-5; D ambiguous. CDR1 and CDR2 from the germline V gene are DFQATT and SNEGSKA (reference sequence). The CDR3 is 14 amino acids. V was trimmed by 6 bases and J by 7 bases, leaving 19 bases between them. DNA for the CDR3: TGCAGTGCCACTCGGGCGCCGGAGGGCCAGCCCCAGCATTTT. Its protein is CSATRAPEGQPQHF.

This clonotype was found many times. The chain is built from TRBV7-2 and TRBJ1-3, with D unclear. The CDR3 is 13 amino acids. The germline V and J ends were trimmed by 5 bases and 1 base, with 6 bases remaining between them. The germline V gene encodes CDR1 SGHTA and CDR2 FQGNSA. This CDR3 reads CASSPDSGNTIYF. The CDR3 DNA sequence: TGTGCCAGCAGCCCAGATTCTGGAAACACCATATATTTT.

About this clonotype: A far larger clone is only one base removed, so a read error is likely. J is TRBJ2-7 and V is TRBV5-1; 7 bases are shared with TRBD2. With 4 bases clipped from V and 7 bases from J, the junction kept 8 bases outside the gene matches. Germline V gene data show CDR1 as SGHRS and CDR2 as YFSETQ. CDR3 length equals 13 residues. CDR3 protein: CASSPGTTWEQYF. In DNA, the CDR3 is TGCGCCAGCAGCCCAGGGACTACCTGGGAGCAGTACTTC. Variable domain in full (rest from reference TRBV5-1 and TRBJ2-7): KAGVTQTPRYLIKTRGQQVTLSCSPISGHRSVSWYQQTPGQGLQFLFEYFSETQRNKGNFPGRFSGRQFSNSRSEMNVSTLELGDSALYLCASSPGTTWEQYFGPGTRLTVT.

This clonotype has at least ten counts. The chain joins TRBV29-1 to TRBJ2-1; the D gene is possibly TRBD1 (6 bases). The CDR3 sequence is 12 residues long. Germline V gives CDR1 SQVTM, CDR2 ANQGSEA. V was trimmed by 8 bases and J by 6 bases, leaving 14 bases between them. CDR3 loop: CSTKQGSNEQFF. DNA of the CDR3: TGCAGCACCAAACAGGGTTCCAATGAGCAGTTCTTC.

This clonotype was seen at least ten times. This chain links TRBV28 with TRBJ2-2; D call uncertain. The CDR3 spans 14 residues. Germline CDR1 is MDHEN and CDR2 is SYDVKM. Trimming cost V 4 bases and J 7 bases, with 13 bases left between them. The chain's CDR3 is CASSSNSGVGELFF. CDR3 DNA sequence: TGTGCCAGCAGTTCGAATAGTGGGGTCGGGGAGCTGTTTTTT.

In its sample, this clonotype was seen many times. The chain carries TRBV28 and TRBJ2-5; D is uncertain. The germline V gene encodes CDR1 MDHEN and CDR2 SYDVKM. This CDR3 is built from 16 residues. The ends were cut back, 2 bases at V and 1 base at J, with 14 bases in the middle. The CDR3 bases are TGTGCCAGCAGTTTACTGACTCTGCGCACCCAAGAGACCCAGTACTTC. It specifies CASSLLTLRTQETQYF.

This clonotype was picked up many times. The CDR3 DNA follows: TGTGCCAGCAGCTCCGGAGGGGACATTCAGTACTTC. Its translation: CASSSGGDIQYF. The rearrangement links TRBV7-2 to TRBJ2-4; D might be TRBD2 (6 bases). This CDR3 is 12 amino acids long. Per the germline V gene, CDR1 is SGHTA and CDR2 is FQGNSA. Trimming removed 4 bases at V and 8 bases at J, with 9 bases between.

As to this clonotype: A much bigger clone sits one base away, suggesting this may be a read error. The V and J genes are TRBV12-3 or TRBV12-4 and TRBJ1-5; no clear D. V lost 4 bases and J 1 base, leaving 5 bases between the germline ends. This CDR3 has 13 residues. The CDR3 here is CASSYQSNQPQHF. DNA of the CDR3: TGTGCCAGCAGTTATCAGAGCAATCAGCCCCAGCATTTT.

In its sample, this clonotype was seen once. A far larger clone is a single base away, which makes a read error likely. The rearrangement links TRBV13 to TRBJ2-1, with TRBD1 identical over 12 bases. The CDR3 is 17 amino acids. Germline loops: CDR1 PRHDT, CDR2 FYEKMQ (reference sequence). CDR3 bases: TGTGCCGGCAGTGAACTCGGGGACAGGGGGCCCTACAATGAGCAGTTCTTC. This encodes CAGSELGDRGPYNEQFF.

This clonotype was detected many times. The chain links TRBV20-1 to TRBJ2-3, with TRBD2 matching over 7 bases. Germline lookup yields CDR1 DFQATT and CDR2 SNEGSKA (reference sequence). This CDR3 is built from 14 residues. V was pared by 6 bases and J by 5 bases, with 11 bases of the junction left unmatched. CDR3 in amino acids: CSALLAKGVDTQYF. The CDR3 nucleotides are TGCAGTGCCCTACTAGCGAAAGGGGTAGATACGCAGTATTTT.

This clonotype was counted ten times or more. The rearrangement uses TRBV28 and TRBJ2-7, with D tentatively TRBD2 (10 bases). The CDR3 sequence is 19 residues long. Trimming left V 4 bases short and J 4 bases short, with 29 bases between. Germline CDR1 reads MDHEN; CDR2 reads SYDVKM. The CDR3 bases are TGTGCCAGCAGTTCTGGGACAGGGAGCGGGAGGGCCTTCTCGTACGAGCAGTACTTC. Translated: CASSSGTGSGRAFSYEQYF.

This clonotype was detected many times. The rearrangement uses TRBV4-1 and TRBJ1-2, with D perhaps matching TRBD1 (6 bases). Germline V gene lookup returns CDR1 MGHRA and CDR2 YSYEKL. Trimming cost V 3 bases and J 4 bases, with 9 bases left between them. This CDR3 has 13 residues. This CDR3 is CASSQPGVYGYTF. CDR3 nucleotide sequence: TGCGCCAGCAGCCAGCCAGGGGTCTATGGCTACACCTTC.

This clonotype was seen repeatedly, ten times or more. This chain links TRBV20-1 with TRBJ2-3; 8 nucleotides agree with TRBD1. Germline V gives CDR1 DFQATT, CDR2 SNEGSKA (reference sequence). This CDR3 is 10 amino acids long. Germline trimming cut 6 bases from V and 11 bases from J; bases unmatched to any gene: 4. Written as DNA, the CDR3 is TGCAGTGCCGTCGACAGGGGGCAGTATTTT. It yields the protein CSAVDRGQYF.